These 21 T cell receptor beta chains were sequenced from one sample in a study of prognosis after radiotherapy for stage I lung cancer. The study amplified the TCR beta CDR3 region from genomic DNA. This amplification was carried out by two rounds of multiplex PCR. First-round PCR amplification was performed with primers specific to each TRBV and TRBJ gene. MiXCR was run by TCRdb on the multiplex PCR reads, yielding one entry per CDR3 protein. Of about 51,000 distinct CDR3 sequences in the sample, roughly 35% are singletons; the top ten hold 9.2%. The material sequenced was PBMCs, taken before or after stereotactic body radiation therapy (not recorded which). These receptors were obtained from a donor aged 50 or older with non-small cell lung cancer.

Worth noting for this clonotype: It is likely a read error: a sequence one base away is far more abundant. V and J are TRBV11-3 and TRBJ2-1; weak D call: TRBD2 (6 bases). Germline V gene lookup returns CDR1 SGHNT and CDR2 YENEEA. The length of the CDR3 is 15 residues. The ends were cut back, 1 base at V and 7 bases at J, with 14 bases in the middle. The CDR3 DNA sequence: TGTGCCAGCAGCTTAGCGGTGGGCGGGGAAAATGAGCAGTTCTTC. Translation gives CASSLAVGGENEQFF.

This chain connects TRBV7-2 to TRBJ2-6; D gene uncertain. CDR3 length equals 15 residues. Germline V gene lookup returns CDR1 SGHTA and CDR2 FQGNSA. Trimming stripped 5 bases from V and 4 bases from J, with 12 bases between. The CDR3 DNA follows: TGTGCCAGCAGCCGCTCTAACTCCGGGGCCAACGTCCTGACTTTC. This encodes CASSRSNSGANVLTF.

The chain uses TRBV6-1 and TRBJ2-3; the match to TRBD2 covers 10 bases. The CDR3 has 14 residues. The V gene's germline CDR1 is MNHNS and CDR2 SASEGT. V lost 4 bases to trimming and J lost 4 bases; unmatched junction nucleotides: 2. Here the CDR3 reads CASSVSGRPDTQYF. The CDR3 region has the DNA TGTGCCAGCAGTGTTAGCGGGAGGCCAGATACGCAGTATTTT.

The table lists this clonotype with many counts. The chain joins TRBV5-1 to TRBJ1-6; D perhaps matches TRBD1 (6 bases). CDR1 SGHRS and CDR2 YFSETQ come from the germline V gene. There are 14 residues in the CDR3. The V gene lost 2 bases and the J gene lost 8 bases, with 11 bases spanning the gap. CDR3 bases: TGCGCCAGCAGCTTTTCAGGGGATGATTCACCCCTCCACTTT. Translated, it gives CASSFSGDDSPLHF.

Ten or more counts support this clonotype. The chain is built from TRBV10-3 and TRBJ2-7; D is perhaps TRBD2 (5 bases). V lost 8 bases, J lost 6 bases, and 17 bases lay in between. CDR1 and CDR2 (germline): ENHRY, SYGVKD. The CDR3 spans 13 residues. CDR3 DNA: TGTGCCATCCGGACTTCTATGGCGTCCGAGCAGTACTTC. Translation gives CAIRTSMASEQYF.

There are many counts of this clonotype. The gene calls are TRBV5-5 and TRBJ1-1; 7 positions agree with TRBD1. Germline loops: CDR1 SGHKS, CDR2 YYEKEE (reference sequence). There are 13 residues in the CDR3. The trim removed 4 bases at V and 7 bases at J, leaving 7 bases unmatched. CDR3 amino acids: CASSRTGTVEAFF. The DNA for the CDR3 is TGTGCCAGCAGCCGTACCGGGACAGTTGAAGCTTTCTTT.

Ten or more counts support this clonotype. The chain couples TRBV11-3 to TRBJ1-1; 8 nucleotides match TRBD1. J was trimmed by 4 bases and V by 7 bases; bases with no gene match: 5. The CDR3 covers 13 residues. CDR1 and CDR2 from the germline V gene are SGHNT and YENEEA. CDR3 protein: CASKDRVSTEAFF. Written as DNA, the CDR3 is TGTGCCAGCAAGGACAGGGTCAGCACTGAAGCTTTCTTT.

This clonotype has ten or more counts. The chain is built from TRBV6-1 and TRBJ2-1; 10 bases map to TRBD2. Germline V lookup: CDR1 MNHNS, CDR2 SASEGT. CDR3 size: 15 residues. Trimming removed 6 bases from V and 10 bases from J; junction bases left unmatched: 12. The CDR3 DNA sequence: TGTGCCAGCAGCCAAGAGAGCGGGAGGGCCAGCGAGCAGTTCTTC. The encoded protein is CASSQESGRASEQFF.

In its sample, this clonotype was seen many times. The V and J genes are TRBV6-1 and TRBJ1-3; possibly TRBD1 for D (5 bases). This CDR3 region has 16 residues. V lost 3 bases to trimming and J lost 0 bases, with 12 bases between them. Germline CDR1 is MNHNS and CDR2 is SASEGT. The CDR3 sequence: CASSDHGGSSGNTIYF. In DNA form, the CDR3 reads TGTGCCAGCAGTGACCACGGGGGAAGCTCTGGAAACACCATATATTTT.

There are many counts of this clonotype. CDR3 residues: CASRGQKKREDRKYF. The CDR3 nucleotides are TGTGCCAGCAGGGGACAAAAAAAGCGGGAGGATCGGAAGTACTTC. This chain joins TRBV6-1 and TRBJ2-7, with 9 bases aligning to TRBD2. V shed 6 bases and J 11 bases; nucleotides not matched to a gene: 17. CDR1 is MNHNS and CDR2 is SASEGT in the germline V gene. The CDR3 consists of 15 residues.

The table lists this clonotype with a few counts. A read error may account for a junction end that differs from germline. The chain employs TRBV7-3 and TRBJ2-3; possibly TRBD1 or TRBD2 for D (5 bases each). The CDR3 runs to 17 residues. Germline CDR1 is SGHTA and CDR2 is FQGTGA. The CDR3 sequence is CASSAKGGLGSTGTQYF. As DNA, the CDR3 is TGTGCCAGCAGCGCAAAGGGCGGGCTAGGGAGCACAGGTACGCAGTATTTT. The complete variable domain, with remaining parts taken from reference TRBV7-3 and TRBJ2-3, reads GAGVSQTPSNKVTEKGKYVELRCDPISGHTALYWYRQSLGQGPEFLIYFQGTGAADDSGLPNDRFFAVRPEGSVSTLKIQRTERGDSAVYLCASSAKGGLGSTGTQYFGPGTRLTVL.

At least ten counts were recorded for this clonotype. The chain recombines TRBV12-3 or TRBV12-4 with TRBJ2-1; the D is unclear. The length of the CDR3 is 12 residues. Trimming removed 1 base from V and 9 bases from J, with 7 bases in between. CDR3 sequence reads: CASSLELLEQFF. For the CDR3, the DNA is TGTGCCAGCAGTTTAGAGCTCCTTGAGCAGTTCTTC.

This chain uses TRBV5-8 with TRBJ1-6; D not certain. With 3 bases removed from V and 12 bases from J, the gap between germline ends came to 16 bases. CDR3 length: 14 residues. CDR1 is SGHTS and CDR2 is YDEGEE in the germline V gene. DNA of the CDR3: TGTGCCAGCAGCTCGCTGACGCATACTCGACCCCTCCACTTT. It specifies CASSSLTHTRPLHF.

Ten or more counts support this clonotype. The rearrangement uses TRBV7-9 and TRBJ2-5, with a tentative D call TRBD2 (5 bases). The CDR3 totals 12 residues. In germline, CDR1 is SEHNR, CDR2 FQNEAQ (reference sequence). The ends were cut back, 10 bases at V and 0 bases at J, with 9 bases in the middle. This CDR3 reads CAIGVNQETQYF. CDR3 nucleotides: TGTGCCATCGGGGTGAACCAAGAGACCCAGTACTTC.

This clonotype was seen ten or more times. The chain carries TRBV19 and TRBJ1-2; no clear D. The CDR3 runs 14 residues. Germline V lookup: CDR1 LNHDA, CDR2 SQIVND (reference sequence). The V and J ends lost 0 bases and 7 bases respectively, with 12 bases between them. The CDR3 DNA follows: TGTGCCAGTAGTATAGATCTGTCGAGTAGTGGCTACACCTTC. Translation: CASSIDLSSSGYTF.

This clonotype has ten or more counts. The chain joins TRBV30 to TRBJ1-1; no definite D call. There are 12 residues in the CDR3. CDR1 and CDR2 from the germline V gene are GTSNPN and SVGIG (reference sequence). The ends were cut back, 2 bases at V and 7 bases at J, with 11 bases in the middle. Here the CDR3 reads CAWSLIWGEAFF. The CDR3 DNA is TGTGCCTGGAGTTTGATTTGGGGTGAAGCTTTCTTT.

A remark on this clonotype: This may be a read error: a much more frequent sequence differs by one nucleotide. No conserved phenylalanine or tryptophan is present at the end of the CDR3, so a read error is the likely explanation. CDR3 sequence (DNA): TGTGCCAGCAGCCTCGGGACAGGGGCTTTCTCT. Translated, it gives CASSLGTGAFS. The V gene is TRBV6-1, the J gene TRBJ1-1, with 9 nucleotides matching TRBD1. The CDR3 totals 11 residues. The V gene end was trimmed by 6 bases and the J gene end by 11 bases; junction bases not matched to a gene: 4. From germline, CDR1 is MNHNS and CDR2 SASEGT.

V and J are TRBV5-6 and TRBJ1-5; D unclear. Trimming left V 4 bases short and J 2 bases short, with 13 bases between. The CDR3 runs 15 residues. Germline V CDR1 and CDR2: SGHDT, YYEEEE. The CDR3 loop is CASSLYPAGNQPQHF. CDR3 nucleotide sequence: TGTGCCAGCAGCCTCTACCCGGCGGGCAATCAGCCCCAGCATTTT.

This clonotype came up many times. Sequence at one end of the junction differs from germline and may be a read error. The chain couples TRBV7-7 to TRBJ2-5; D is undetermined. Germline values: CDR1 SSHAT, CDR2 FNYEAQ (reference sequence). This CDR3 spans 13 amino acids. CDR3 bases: TGTGCTAGCAGCTTAGATCAGCAAGAGACCCAGTACTTC. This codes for CASSLDQQETQYF.

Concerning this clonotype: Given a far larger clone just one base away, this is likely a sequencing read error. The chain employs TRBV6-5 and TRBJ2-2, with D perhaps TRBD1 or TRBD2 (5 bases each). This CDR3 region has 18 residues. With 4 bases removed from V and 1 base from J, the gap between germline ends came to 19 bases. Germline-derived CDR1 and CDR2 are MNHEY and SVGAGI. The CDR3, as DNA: TGTGCCAGCAGTTCCTGGGTGACAGTGGGAGTGAACACCGGGGAGCTGTTTTTT. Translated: CASSSWVTVGVNTGELFF.

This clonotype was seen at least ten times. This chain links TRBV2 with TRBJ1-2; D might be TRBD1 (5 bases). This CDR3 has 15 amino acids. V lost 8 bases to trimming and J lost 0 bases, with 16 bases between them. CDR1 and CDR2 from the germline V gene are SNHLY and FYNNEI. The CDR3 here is CASLMGRGANYGYTF. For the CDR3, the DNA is TGTGCCAGCCTAATGGGGCGGGGCGCTAACTATGGCTACACCTTC.